The entry below describes one T cell receptor (beta chain). Its antigen is still unknown. This record belongs to a study of beta chain features in type 1 diabetes. General study results and limits: TCRB CDR3s from Type 1 diabetes patients were moderately but significantly shorter in all four CD4+ subsets. The study found fewer insertions and more deletions at VDJ junctions in type 1 diabetes patients. Relative to healthy donors, patients appeared to have naive, central memory and Treg TCRB repertoires that were more similar.

The V gene's germline CDR1 is KGHSH and CDR2 LQKENI. There are 17 residues in the CDR3. After removal of 5 bases from V and 8 bases from J, the junction contained 12 bases not matched to a gene. A CD45RO/CCR7/CD25/CD127/CD95/CD27 panel sorted naive, central memory, regulatory and stem cell-like memory CD4+ cells. All of the sorted populations showed purity greater than 95%. As every portion of the isolated RNA was reverse transcribed, the sequencing read expressed TCRB transcripts. Clones were sequenced by immunoSEQ multiplex PCR, and TCRdb holds only the in-frame ones, with some missing. The profile covers about 70,000 clones, with around 49% appearing a single time and about 0.74% taken by the ten largest.

This sequence originates from a man aged 25 to 40 with type 1 diabetes. V usage is TRBV18 and J usage is TRBJ2-1; 13 bases map to TRBD2. The sample taken for sequencing was central memory CD4+ T cells from blood. The CDR3 region has the DNA TGTGCCAGCTCAGGGACTAGCGGGAAAGGAGAATCCCATGAGCAGTTCTTC. Amino acids: CASSGTSGKGESHEQFF.